This TCR beta chain was identified during a study of Tregs in tolerant kidney transplant recipients. Background on the study: The nonmyeloablative bone marrow transplants came from related graft donors, with transient mixed chimerism.

CD4+CD25+CD127- Tregs, CD4+CD25- non-Tregs, CD4 and CD8 cells were sorted. Sequencing used immunoSEQ multiplex PCR; TCRdb keeps in-frame clones, though not all of them. The table includes some 80,000 clones, approximately 98% detected once. The sequence was obtained from a human donor who received a combined kidney and bone marrow transplant. Specimen: CD4+ T cells from blood, collected before the transplant.

Here the CDR3 reads CASSRLAGGPNEQFF. CDR3 coding DNA: TGTGCCAGCAGCCGGCTAGCGGGGGGGCCCAATGAGCAGTTCTTC. The rearrangement joins TRBV11-3 to TRBJ2-1, with 12 bases matching TRBD2. Per germline, CDR1 SGHNT and CDR2 YENEEA. The junction had 5 bases not matched to a gene; V was cut back by 5 bases and J by 6 bases. CDR3 size: 15 residues. The whole variable domain, remainder taken from reference TRBV11-3 and TRBJ2-1, is EAGVVQSPRYKIIEKKQPVAFWCNPISGHNTLYWYLQNLGQGPELLIRYENEEAVDDSQLPKDRFSAERLKGVDSTLKIQPAELGDSAVYLCASSRLAGGPNEQFFGPGTRLTVL.